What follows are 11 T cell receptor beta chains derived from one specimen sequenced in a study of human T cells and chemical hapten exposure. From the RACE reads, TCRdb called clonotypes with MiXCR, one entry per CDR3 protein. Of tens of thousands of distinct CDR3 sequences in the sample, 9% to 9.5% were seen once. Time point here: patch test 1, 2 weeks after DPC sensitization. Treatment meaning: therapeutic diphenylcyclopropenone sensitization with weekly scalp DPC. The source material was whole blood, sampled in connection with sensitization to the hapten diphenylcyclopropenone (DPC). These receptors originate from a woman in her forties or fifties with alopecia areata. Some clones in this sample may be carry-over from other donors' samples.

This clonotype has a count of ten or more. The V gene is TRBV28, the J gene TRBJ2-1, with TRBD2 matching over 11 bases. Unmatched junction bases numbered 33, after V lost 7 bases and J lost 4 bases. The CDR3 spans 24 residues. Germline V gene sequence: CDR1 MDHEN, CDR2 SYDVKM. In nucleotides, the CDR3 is TGTGCCAGCAAGTTAAGCTTTTTCTCCACCCGGCTAGCGGGAGGCCTCTCTGGGTACAATGAGCAGTTCTTC. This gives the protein CASKLSFFSTRLAGGLSGYNEQFF.

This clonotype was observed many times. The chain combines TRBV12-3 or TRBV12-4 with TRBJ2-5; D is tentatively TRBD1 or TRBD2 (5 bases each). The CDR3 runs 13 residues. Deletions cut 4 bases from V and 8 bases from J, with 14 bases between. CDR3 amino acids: CASSSGTTQTQYF. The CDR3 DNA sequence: TGTGCCAGCAGTTCCGGGACCACTCAAACCCAGTACTTC.

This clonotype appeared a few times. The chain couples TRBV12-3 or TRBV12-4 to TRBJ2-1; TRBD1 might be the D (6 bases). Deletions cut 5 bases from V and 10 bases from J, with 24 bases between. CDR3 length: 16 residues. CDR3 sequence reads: CASSPSWRVYREEQFF. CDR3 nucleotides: TGTGCCAGCAGTCCATCATGGCGGGTGTACAGGGAAGAGCAGTTCTTC.

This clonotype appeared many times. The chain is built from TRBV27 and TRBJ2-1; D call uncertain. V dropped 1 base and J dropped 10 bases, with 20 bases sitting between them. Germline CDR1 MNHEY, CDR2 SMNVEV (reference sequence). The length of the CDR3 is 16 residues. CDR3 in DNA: TGTGCCAGCAGTTTATACGAAGGGTCCGCCCGCCTGGAGCAGTTCTTC. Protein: CASSLYEGSARLEQFF.

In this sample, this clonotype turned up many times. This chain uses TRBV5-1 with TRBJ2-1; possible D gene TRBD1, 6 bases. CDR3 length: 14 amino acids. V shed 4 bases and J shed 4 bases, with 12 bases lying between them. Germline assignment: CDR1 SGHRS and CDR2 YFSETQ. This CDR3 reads CASSIGGQYNEQFF. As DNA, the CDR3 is TGCGCCAGCAGCATTGGTGGACAGTACAATGAGCAGTTCTTC.

The CDR3 sequence is CASSQGVGGILDTEAFF. The CDR3 nucleotides read TGCGCCAGCAGCCAGGGAGTAGGGGGCATTCTAGACACTGAAGCTTTCTTT. V gene TRBV4-3 combines with J gene TRBJ1-1; 7 bases are a match to TRBD1. V was pared by 3 bases and J by 3 bases, with 13 bases of the junction left unmatched. Germline-derived CDR1 and CDR2 are LGHNA and YSLEER. This CDR3 comprises 17 residues.

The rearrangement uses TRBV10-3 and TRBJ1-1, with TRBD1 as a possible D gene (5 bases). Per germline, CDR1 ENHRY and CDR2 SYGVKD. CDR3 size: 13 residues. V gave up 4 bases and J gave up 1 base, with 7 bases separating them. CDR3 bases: TGTGCCATCAGTGGCAGGGAGAACACTGAAGCTTTCTTT. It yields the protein CAISGRENTEAFF.

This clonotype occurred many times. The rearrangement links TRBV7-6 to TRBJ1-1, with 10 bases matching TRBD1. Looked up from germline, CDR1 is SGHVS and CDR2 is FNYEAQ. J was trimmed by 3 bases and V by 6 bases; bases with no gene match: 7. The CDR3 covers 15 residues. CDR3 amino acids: CASRRQGAGDTEAFF. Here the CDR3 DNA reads TGTGCCAGCAGGCGACAGGGGGCGGGGGACACTGAAGCTTTCTTT.

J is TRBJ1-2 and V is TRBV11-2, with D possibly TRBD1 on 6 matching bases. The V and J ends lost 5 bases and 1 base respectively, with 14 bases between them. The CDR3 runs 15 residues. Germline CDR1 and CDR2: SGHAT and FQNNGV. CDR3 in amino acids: CASSAGAALNYGYTF. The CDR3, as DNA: TGTGCCAGCAGCGCAGGGGCCGCTCTTAACTATGGCTACACCTTC.

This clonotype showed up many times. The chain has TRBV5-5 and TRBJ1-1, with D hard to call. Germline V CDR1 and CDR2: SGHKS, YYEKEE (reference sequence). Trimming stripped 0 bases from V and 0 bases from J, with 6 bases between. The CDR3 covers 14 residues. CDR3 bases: TGTGCCAGCAGCTTGGAAGCAATGAACACTGAAGCTTTCTTT. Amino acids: CASSLEAMNTEAFF. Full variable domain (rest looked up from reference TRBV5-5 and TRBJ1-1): DAGVTQSPTHLIKTRGQQVTLRCSPISGHKSVSWYQQVLGQGPQFIFQYYEKEERGRGNFPDRFSARQFPNYSSELNVNALLLGDSALYLCASSLEAMNTEAFFGQGTRLTVV.

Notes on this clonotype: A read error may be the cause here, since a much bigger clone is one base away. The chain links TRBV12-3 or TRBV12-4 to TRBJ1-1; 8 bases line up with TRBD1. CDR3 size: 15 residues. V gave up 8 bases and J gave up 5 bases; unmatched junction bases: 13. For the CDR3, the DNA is TGTGCCAGCTGTGATCCCCGGACAGGGTTAACTGAAGCTTTCTTT. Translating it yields CASCDPRTGLTEAFF.